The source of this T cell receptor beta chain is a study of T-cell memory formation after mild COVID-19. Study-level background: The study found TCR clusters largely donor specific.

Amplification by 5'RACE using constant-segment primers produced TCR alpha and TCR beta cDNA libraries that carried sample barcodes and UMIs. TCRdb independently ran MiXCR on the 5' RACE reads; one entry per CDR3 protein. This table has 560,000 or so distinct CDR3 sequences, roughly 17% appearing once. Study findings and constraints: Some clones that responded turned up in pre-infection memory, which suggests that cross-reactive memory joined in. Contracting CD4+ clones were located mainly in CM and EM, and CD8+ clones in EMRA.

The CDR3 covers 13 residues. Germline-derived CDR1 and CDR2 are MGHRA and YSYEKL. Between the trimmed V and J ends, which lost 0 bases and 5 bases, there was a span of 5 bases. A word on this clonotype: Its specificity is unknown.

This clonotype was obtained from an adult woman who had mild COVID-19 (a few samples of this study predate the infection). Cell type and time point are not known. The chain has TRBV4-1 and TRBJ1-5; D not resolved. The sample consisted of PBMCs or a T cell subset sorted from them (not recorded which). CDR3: CASSQEGHQPQHF. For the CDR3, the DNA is TGCGCCAGCAGCCAAGAGGGTCATCAGCCCCAGCATTTT.